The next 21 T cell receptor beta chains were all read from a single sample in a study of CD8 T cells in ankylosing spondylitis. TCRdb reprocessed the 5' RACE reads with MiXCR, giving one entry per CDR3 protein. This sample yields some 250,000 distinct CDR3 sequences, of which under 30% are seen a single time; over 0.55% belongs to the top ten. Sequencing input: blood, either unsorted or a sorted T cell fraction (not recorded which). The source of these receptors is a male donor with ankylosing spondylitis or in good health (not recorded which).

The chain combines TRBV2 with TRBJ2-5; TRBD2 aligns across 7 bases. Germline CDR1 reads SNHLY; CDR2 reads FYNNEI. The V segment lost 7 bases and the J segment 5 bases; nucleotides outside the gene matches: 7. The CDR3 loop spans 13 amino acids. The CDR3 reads CASTRGRGETQYF. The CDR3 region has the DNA TGTGCCAGCACGCGGGGGAGAGGGGAGACCCAGTACTTC.

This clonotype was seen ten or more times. The CDR3 here is CASSARQGANYGYTF. In DNA, the CDR3 is TGTGCCAGCAGTGCCCGACAGGGGGCTAACTATGGCTACACCTTC. The rearrangement joins TRBV6-1 to TRBJ1-2; 9 bases are shared with TRBD1. Per the germline V gene, CDR1 is MNHNS and CDR2 is SASEGT. Germline trimming cut 4 bases from V and 0 bases from J; bases unmatched to any gene: 3. This CDR3 has 15 residues.

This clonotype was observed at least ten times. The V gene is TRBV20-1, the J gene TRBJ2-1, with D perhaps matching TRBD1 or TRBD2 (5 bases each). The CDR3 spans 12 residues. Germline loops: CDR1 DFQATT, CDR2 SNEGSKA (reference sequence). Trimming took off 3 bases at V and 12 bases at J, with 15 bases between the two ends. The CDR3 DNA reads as TGCAGTGCTAGCGAAACGATGAGGGGGCAGTTCTTC. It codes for CSASETMRGQFF.

The CDR3 region is CASSLVLHGQYF. The CDR3 DNA reads as TGTGCCAGCAGCTTGGTCCTCCATGGGCAGTATTTT. The chain carries TRBV5-5 and TRBJ2-3; D remains unclear. Per germline, CDR1 SGHKS and CDR2 YYEKEE (reference sequence). The CDR3 loop spans 12 amino acids. The V gene lost 0 bases and the J gene lost 11 bases, with 10 bases spanning the gap.

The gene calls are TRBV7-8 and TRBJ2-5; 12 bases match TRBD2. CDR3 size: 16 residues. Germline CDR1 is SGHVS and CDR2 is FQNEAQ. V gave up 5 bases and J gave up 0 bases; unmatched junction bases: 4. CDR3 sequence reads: CASSTRLAGDQETQYF. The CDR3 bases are TGTGCCAGCAGCACCCGACTAGCGGGGGACCAAGAGACCCAGTACTTC.

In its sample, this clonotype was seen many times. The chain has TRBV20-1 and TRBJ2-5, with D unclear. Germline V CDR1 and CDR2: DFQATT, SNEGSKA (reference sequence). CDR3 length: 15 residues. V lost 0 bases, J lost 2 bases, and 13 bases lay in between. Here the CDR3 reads CSARDPFSRQETQYF. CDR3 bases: TGCAGTGCTAGAGATCCGTTCAGCCGACAAGAGACCCAGTACTTC.

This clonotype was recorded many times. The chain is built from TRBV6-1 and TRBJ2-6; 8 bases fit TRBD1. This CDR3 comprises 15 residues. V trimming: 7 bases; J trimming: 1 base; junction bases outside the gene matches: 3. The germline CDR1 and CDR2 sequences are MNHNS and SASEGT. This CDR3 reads CASTRQGSGANVLTF. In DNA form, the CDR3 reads TGTGCCAGCACCCGACAGGGGTCTGGGGCCAACGTCCTGACTTTC.

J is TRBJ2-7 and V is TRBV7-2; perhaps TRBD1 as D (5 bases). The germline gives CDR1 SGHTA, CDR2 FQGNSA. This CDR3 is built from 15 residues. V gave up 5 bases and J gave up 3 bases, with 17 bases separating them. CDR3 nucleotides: TGTGCCAGCAGCCCAATGGTGACAGAGAACTACGAGCAGTACTTC. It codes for CASSPMVTENYEQYF. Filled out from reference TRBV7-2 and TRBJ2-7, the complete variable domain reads GAGVSQSPSNKVTEKGKDVELRCDPISGHTALYWYRQSLGQGLEFLIYFQGNSAPDKSGLPSDRFSAERTGGSVSTLTIQRTQQEDSAVYLCASSPMVTENYEQYFGPGTRLTVT.

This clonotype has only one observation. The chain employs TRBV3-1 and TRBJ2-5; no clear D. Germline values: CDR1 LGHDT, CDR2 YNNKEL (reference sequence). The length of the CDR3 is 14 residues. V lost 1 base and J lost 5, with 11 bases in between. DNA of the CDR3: TGTGCCAGCAGCCAAGCCAACTATGGGGAGACCCAGTACTTC. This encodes CASSQANYGETQYF.

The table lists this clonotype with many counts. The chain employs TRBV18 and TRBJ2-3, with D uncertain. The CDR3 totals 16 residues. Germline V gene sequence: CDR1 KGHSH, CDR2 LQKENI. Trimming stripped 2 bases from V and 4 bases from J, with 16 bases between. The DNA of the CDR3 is TGTGCCAGCTCACCAAGAGGCAGGAGCCTCGCAGATACGCAGTATTTT. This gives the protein CASSPRGRSLADTQYF.

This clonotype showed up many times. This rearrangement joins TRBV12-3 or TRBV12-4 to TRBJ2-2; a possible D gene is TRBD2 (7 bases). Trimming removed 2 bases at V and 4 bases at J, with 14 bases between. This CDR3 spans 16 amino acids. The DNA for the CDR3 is TGTGCCAGCAGTTTACGAGGGGGGGTCGTCACCGGGGAGCTGTTTTTT. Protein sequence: CASSLRGGVVTGELFF.

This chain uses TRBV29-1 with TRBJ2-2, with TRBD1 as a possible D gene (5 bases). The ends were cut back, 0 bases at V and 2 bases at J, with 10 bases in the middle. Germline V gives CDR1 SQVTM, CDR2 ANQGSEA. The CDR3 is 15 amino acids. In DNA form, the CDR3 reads TGCAGCGTTGAAGATCCGGACATCAACACCGGGGAGCTGTTTTTT. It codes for CSVEDPDINTGELFF.

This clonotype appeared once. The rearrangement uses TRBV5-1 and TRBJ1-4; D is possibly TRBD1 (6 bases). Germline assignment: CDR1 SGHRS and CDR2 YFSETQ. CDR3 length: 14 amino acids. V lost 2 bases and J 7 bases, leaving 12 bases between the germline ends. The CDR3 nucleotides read TGCGCCAGCAGCTTTAGGGGGTTAGGTGAAAAACTGTTTTTT. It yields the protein CASSFRGLGEKLFF.

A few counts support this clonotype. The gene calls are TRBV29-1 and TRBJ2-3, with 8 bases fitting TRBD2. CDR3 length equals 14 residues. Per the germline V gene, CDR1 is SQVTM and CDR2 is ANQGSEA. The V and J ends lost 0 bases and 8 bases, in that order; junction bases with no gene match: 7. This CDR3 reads CSVEDRGGSGTQYF. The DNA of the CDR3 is TGCAGCGTTGAAGATCGGGGGGGTTCCGGTACGCAGTATTTT.

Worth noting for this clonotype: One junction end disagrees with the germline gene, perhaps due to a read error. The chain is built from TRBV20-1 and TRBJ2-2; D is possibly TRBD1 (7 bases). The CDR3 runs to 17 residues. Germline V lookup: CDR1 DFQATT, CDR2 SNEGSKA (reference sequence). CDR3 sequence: CCARDRRQGGNTGELFF. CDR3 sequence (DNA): TGCTGTGCTAGAGATCGAAGGCAGGGGGGAAACACCGGGGAGCTGTTTTTT.

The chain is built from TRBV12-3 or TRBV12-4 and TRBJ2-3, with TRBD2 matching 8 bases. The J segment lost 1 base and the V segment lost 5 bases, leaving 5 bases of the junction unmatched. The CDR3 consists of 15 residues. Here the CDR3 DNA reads TGTGCCAGCAGTGTGCGGGGGGCAGGCACAGATACGCAGTATTTT. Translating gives CASSVRGAGTDTQYF.

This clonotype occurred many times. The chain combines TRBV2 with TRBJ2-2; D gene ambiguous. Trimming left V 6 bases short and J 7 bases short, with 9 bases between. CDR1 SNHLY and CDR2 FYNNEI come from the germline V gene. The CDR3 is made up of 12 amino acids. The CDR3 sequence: CASRKNIGELFF. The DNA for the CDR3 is TGTGCCAGCAGGAAAAATATCGGGGAGCTGTTTTTT.

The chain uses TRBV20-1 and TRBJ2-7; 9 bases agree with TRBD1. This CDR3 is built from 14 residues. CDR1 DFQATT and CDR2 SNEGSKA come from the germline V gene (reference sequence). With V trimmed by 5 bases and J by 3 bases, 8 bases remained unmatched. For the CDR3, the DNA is TGCAGTGCTGACTTCCGGGACAGGGTCTACGAGCAGTACTTC. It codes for CSADFRDRVYEQYF.

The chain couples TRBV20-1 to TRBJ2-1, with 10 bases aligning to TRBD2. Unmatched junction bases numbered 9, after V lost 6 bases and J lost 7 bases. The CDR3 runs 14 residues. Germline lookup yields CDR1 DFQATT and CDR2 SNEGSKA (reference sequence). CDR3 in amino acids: CSAPAGGPINEQFF. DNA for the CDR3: TGCAGTGCCCCAGCGGGGGGGCCTATAAATGAGCAGTTCTTC.

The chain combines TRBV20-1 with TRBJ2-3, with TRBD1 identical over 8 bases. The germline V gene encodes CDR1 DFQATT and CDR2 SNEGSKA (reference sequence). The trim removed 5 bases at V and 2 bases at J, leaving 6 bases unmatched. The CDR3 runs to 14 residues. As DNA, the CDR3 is TGCAGTGCTGGCCGGACAGGGAACACAGATACGCAGTATTTT. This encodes CSAGRTGNTDTQYF.

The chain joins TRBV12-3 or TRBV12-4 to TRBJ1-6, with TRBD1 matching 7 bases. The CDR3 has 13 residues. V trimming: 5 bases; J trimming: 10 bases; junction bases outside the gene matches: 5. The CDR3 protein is CASSNRGDSPLHF. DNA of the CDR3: TGTGCCAGCAGTAACAGGGGAGACTCACCCCTCCACTTT.